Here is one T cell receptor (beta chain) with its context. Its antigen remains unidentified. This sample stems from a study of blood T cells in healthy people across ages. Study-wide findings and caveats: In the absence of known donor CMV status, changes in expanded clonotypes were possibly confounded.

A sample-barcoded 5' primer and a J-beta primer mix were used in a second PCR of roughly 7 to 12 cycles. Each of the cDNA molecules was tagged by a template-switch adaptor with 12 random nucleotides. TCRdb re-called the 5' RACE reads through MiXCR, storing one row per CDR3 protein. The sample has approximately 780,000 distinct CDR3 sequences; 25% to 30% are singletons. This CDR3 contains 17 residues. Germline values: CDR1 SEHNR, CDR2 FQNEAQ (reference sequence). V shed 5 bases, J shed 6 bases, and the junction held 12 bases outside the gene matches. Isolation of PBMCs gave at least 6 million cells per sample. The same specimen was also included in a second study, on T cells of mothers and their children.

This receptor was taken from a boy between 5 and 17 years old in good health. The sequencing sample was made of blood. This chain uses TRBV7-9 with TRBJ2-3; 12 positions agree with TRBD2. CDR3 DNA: TGTGCCAGCAGCCAGATTATACTAGCGGGAGGAAGGGATACGCAGTATTTT. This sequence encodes CASSQIILAGGRDTQYF.